This T cell receptor (beta chain) is drawn from a study of cytomegalovirus exposure and HLA in healthy donors (dated by TCRdb to 2015 to 2018). For the study in its entirety: According to an earlier analysis of several hundred of the donors, 200 million or so T cells yielded approximately 120 million unique TCR beta sequences and 276 Gb of sequence data. An early release covering more than 500 HLA-typed donors comprised roughly 300 gigabases of sequencing data and some 79 million unique TCR sequences. The genetic ancestry cluster associated with self-reported Caucasian donors included roughly 84% of the 398 genotyped donors. The study aimed to test whether cataloging public T cell receptors could reveal signatures of past pathogen exposure. The study profiled the T cell repertoires of fewer than 850 subjects by immunosequencing and related them to cytomegalovirus serostatus. Along with the roughly 610-subject first cohort, a separate validation cohort of over a hundred different subjects was used. To predict cytomegalovirus infection status, the study combined high-throughput TCR immunosequencing, statistical association of individual TCRs with disease status, and machine learning. To study patterns of TCR occurrence, a later analysis re-analyzed previously published TCR beta repertoires from several hundred donors and added high-resolution HLA genotyping. In the later analysis, no new phenotypic data were used to find candidate immune exposures; instead, reliance was placed on TCR beta sequences and their occurrence across donors. An earlier analysis of 450 to 750 of the donors used high-throughput TCR beta sequencing to judge whether each TCR beta V gene segment behaved as functional or pseudogenic. Donor age, sex, ethnicity and CMV serostatus were compiled alongside the repertoire data. A later genetic analysis used genome-wide SNP genotypes for 398 of the 666 donors, treating that subset as a discovery cohort. All discovery cohort repertoires had been generated using a single sequencing platform. Class I and class II HLA loci were covered by the typing at four-digit resolution. Typing coverage differed by locus: A, B, C, DRB1 and DQB1 were typed in roughly 629-630 donors, DQA1 in around 500, DPA1 in nearly 610, and DPB1 in about 450. A handful of DR-DQ haplotypes were handled as single units for association and clustering because linkage in the cohort was strong. Among some 410 genotyped donors of the cohort, an average of 235,054 unique TCR beta nucleotide sequences were sequenced per donor, about a sixth of them non-productive.

The germline V gene supplies CDR1 MRHNA and CDR2 SNTAGT. Taken from cysteine to phenylalanine, the CDR3 has 15 residues. Only CDR3 DNA is held: 45 bases, read in frame from base 1. The cohort was made up of 666 healthy bone marrow donors. Cohort members were all nominally healthy when sampled, although unrecorded immune exposures were likely present. The donor tested CMV seronegative, placing the donor among the roughly 400 seronegative members of the cohort. A peripheral blood sample was collected from each donor, and TCR beta sequencing was performed on peripheral blood mononuclear cells. The Qiagen DNeasy Blood Extraction Kit was used to extract genomic DNA from the blood cell samples. For this clone: What this receptor recognizes is not known. No base qualities exist here, and no much larger clone lies one base off it.

Points the paper makes about the study in general: In an earlier analysis of around 600 of the donors, most TCR beta V segments were observed in productive rearrangements about 87% or about 30% of the time, broadly matching IMGT annotations. When HLA alleles, especially DR and DQ, strongly co-occurred, TCR associations were difficult to assign to individual alleles. A total of roughly 160 TCR beta chains were listed by the study as associated with cytomegalovirus. A later analysis found that HLA-associated TCR beta chains were more clonally expanded and had lower generation probabilities than equally common non-associated chains. Correlated functional status among segregating V segments might be attributable to linkage disequilibrium, but an unknown experimental factor could not be ruled out. Fewer than 20 rarely observed V segments, including chromosome 9 orphons, were excluded from the earlier analysis of about 500 of the donors because counts were too low. The presence/absence analyses assumed that sequencing depth was roughly uniform across donors, and that assumption may not be true. In a later analysis, several top co-occurrence clusters were reported to appear linked to parvovirus B19, influenza, CMV and Epstein-Barr virus. In a later genetic analysis, fewer N-insertions in productive TCRs were reported among donors in an Asian-associated ancestry cluster than the roughly 640-donor mean. Across donors, most TCR sequences were observed very rarely, whereas some public TCRs were present in many individuals. Specific HLA alleles were associated with roughly 16,000 TCR beta sequences at a false discovery rate of 0.05 in a later analysis. According to a later analysis, most CMV-associated TCR beta chains appeared to be HLA-restricted, and the HLA associations seemed to be driven largely by CMV exposure. Because HLA typing was unavailable for some donors at each locus, only the typed subset was used in association tests. The sequencing pipeline was judged likely to have produced a cluster of highly shared sequence variants as a technical artifact. Because the 87-base-pair reads could not distinguish some IMGT-functional V segments, including TRBV6-2 and TRBV6-3, those segments were excluded. CMV serostatus was the only immune exposure information available for the cohort. In this cohort, only TCR beta chains were sequenced, and detectable features were limited by the absence of alpha or paired-chain data. A further reported finding was that TCR beta sequences accurately predicted the HLA-A and HLA-B alleles for most subjects in the first cohort. An association between a missense DCLRE1C variant and V-gene and J-gene trimming of TCR beta chains was found in a later genetic analysis and replicated in an independent cohort. The classifier was reported to diagnose cytomegalovirus status with high specificity and sensitivity in both the original cohort and the validation cohort. In a later analysis, TCR association rates were found to vary across HLA loci, with the most associated TCRs seen for DRB1 alleles and the fewest for HLA-C alleles. The authors suggested that the approach could potentially be extended to other disease states and immunological phenotypes. A few of the identified cytomegalovirus-associated TCR beta chains were confirmed in vitro to be specific for cytomegalovirus antigens.

Libraries were built with the immunoSEQ multiplex PCR assay. For the multiplex PCR, a mixture combining 60 forward primers for TCR Vbeta segments and 13 reverse primers for TCR Jbeta segments was used. A multiplex PCR assay on genomic DNA amplified the CDR3 region of rearranged TCR beta genes. The Illumina HiSeq System was used to sequence the amplified TCR beta libraries as 87-base-pair reads. For the original study's pipeline: A later analysis tallied tens of millions of unique TCR beta chains across the 700 or so repertoires, and about 12 million of those chains were shared by two or more donors. A nearest-neighbor algorithm error-corrected the raw reads and collapsed the reads into unique sequences, merging closely related sequences to remove PCR and sequencing errors. V, D and J gene segments were assigned by aligning CDR3 sequences to IMGT reference sequences. For a sequence to be retained, at least a six-nucleotide match to both a V gene segment and a J gene segment was required. A rearrangement was called productive if the CDR3 had no stop codons and remained in frame with V and J, and every other rearrangement was called non-productive. CDR3 was defined by IMGT convention, running from the second conserved V-encoded cysteine to the conserved J-encoded phenylalanine. In an earlier analysis of around 640 of the donors, sequences lacking an unambiguous match to a single V gene segment were excluded. In an earlier analysis of approximately 550 of the donors, V segments were called functional above 56.7% productive rearrangements and were called segregating when the between-donor standard deviation exceeded 5%. A statistical classification framework was developed to diagnose cytomegalovirus status using the catalog of TCR beta chain sequences. A later analysis assigned V and J genes by comparing TCR nucleotide sequences with IMGT/GENE-DB human TR gene sequences. Using the TCRdist pipeline, a later analysis assigned CDR3 sequences along with most-parsimonious VDJ recombination scenarios. In a later analysis, each TCR beta chain was defined by its CDR3 amino acid sequence together with its V-gene family, and reads without a unique V-gene family were excluded. To address suspected cross-contamination and a sequencing artifact, a later analysis removed 592 highly shared, low-generation-probability nucleotide sequences. In a later analysis, a clonal expansion index for each public chain was calculated from normalized within-repertoire ranks of inferred template counts. Generation probabilities in a later analysis came from a VDJ recombination model fitted to out-of-frame rearrangements, and those results were checked against IGoR. In a later analysis, hypergeometric tests were used to score TCR-TCR, TCR-HLA and TCR-CMV co-occurrence, with a repertoire-size bias correction applied to TCR pairs. A later analysis estimated false discovery rates by permuting HLA or CMV assignments 20 times. In a later analysis, co-occurring TCRs were grouped using DBSCAN, with TCRdist sequence similarity added in when clustering inside HLA-allele-positive subsets. Repertoires with fewer than 30,000 or more than 120,000 public chains were left out of co-occurrence clustering, as were about 5 repertoires with anomalous nucleotide sharing. TCRdb mirrors the immuneACCESS table, restricted to in-frame sequences. Some clones are absent from its copies; in checked studies, under half trace to an unresolved V gene, and the reason for the others is unknown. That table furnishes V, J and clone size, whereas the DNA furnished D and trimming. The sample yields nearly 200,000 clones; about 87% were counted once. The top ten clones comprise around 1.4% of the sample.

Sequences were obtained from PBMCs. The sequence links TRBV6-4 to TRBJ2-5; 10 central nucleotides agree with TRBD2. The J call may be faulty, since TRBJ2-7 better matches the DNA end. The sequence came from a man aged 30 to 39 in good health and CMV-seronegative. CDR3 reads: CASRLPRLAGHEQYF. The base sequence is TGTGCCAGCAGACTTCCCCGACTAGCGGGCCACGAGCAGTACTTC.